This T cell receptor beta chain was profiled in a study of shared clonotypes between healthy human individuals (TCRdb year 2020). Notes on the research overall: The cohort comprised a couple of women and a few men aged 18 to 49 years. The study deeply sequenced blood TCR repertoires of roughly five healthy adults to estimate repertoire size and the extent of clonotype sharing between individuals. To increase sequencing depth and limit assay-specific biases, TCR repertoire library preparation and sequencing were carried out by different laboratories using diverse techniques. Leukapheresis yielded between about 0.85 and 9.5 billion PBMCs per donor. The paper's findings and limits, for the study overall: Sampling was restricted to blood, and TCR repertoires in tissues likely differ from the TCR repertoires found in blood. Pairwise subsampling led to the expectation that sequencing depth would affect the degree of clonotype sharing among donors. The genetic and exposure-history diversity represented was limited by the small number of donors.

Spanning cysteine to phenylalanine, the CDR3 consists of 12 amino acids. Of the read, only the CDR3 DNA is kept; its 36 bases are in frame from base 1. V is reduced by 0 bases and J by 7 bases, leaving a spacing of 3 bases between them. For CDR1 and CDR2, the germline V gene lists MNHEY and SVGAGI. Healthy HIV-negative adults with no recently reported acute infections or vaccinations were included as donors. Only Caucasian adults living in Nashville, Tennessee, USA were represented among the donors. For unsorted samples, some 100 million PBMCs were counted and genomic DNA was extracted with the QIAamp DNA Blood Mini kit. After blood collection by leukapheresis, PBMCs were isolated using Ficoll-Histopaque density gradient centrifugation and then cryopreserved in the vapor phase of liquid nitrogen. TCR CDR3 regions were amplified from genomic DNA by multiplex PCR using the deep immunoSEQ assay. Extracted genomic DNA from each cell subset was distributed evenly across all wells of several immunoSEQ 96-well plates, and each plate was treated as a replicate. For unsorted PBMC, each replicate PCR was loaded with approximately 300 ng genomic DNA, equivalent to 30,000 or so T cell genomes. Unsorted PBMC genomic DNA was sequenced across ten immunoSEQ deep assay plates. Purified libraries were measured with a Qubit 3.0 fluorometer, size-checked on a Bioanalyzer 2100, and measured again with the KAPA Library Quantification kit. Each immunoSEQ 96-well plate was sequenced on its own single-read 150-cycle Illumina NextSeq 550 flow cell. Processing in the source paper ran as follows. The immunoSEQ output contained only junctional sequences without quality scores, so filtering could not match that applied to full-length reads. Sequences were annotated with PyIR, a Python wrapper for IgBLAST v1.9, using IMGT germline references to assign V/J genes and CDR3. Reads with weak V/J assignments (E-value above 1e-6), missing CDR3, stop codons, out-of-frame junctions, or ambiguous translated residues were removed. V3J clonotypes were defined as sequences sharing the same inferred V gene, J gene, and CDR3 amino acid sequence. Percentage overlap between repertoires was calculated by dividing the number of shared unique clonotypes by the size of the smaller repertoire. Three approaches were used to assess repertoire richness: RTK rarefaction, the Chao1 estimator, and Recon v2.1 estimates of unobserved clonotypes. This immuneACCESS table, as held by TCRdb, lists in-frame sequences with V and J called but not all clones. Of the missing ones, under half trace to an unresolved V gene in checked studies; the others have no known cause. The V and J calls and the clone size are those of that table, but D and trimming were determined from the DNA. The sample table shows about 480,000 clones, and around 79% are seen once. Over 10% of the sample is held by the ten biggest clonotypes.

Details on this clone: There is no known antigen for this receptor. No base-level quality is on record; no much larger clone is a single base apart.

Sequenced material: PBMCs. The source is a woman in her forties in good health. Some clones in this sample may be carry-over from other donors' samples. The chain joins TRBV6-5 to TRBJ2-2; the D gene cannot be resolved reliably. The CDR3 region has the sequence CASSYSIGELFF. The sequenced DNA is TGTGCCAGCAGTTACTCTATCGGGGAGCTGTTTTTT.